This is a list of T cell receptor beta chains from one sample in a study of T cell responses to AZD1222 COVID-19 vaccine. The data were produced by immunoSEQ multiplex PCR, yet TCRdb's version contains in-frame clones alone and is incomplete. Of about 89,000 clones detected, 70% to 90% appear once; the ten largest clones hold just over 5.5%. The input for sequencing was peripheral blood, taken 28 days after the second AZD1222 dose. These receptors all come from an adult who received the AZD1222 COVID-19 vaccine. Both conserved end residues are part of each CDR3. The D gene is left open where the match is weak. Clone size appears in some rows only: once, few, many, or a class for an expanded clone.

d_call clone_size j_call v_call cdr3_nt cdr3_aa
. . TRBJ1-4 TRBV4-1 TGCGCCAGCAGCCAAGGGCGGGAAAAACTGTTTTTT CASSQGREKLFF
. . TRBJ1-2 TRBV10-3 TGTGCCATCAGTGATCCGGCAGTCTATGGCTACACCTTC CAISDPAVYGYTF
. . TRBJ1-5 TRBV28 TGTGCCAGCAGTACGACCCTAGGGGCAGGAATGTATAGCAATCAGCCCCAGCATTTT CASSTTLGAGMYSNQPQHF
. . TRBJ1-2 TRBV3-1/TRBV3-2 TGTGCCAGCAGCCGAGCGACACAGTGGGACTATGGCTACACCTTC CASSRATQWDYGYTF
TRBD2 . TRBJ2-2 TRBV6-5 TGTGCCAGCAGTTACTCGGAGCGGGGGAACACCGGGGAGCTGTTTTTT CASSYSERGNTGELFF
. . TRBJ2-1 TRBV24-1 TGTGCCACCAGTGATCTCGACAGTTCCGGCTCCTACAATGAGCAGTTCTTC CATSDLDSSGSYNEQFF
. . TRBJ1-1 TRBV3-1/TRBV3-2 TGTGCCAGCAGCTCTCGGGGTCAGCGGACTGAAGCTTTCTTT CASSSRGQRTEAFF
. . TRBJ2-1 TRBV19 TGTGCCAGTAGTATGGGACTGGGATGGGGCAATGAGCAGTTCTTC CASSMGLGWGNEQFF
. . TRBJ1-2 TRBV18 TGTGCCAGCTCACCGGATAGGAAATATGGCTACACCTTC CASSPDRKYGYTF
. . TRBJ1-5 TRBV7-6 TGTGCCAGCAGCTTAGGAGGGGACCCGAGGAATCAGCCCCAGCATTTT CASSLGGDPRNQPQHF
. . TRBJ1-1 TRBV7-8 TGTGCCAGCAGCTTATGGGACGGGGTCAGGGGCACTGAAGCTTTCTTT CASSLWDGVRGTEAFF
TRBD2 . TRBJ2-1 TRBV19 TGTGCCAGTAGAAATAGCGGGGGCACCTACAATGAGCAGTTCTTC CASRNSGGTYNEQFF
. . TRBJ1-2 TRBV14 TGTGCCAGCAGCGAGTTTGGGTCCGGAGGTTATGGCTACACCTTC CASSEFGSGGYGYTF
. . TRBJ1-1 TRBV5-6 TGTGCCAGCAGCTTAACCCCGGCTGGCGAAGCTTTCTTT CASSLTPAGEAFF
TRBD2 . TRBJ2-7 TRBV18 TGTGCCAGCTCGCCGGGACTAGAGACATACGAGCAGTACTTC CASSPGLETYEQYF
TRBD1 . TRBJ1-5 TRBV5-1 TGCGCCAGCAGCGGGACAGGGGATAGCAATCAGCCCCAGCATTTT CASSGTGDSNQPQHF
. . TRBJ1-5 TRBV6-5 TGTGCCAGCAGTTACTGGACAGTCTCCAATCAGCCCCAGCATTTT CASSYWTVSNQPQHF
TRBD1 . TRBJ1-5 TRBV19 TGTGCCAGTAGTATGACAGGGGGAGGCAATCAGCCCCAGCATTTT CASSMTGGGNQPQHF
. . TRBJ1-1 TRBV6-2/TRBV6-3 TGTGCCAGCAGTCCAGGGCTACAGCTGCTGGAAGCTTTCTTT CASSPGLQLLEAFF
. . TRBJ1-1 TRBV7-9 TGTGCCAGCAGCTTGATGATGCAGGACACTGAAGCTTTCTTT CASSLMMQDTEAFF
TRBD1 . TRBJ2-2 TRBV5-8 TGTGCCAGCAGCACCGGGACAGGGGGATACACCGGGGAGCTGTTTTTT CASSTGTGGYTGELFF
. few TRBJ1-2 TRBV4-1 TGCGCCAGCAGCCAGCCGGGCCGGGGGTCCTATGGCTACACCTTC CASSQPGRGSYGYTF
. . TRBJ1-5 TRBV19 TGTGCCAGTAGTATAGGCTGGGGTGGGAATCAGCCCCAGCATTTT CASSIGWGGNQPQHF
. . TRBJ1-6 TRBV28 TGTGCCAGCAAAAAGGGGGGCCTAAATTCACCCCTCCACTTT CASKKGGLNSPLHF
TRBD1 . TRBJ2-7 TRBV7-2 TGTGCCAGCAGCTTCGGGGACAGGGTTTCTATCGAGCAGTACTTC CASSFGDRVSIEQYF
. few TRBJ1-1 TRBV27 TGTGCCAGCGGCAATCTTAACACTGAAGCTTTCTTT CASGNLNTEAFF
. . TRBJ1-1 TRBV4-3 TGCGCCAGCAGCCAAGATTGGGGGCGAGGAGCTTTCTTT CASSQDWGRGAFF
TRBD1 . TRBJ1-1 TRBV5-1 TGCGCCAGCAGCACGGGGACAGGCTACACTGAAGCTTTCTTT CASSTGTGYTEAFF
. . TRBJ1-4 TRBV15 TGTGCCACCACTAGGGTCGCGGCTAATGAAAAACTGTTTTTT CATTRVAANEKLFF
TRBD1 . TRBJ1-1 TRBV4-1 TGCGCCAGCAGGTACCAGGGGGCGGAAGGCACTGAAGCTTTCTTT CASRYQGAEGTEAFF
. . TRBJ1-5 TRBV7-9 TGTGCCAGCAGCGCCCCGGACGGGGGTAATCAGCCCCAGCATTTT CASSAPDGGNQPQHF
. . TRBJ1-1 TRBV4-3 TGCGCCAGCAGCGATAGGGGGGTTTTGGGCGAAACTGAAGCTTTCTTT CASSDRGVLGETEAFF
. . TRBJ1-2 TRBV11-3 TGTGCCAGCAGTAAACATGTTATGGCTAACTATGGCTACACCTTC CASSKHVMANYGYTF
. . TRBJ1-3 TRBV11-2 TGTGCCAGCACCTATGGGGCGGGGAGAAACACCATATATTTT CASTYGAGRNTIYF
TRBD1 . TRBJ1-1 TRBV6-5 TGTGCCAGCAGTCGGGACAGTTTGAACACTGAAGCTTTCTTT CASSRDSLNTEAFF
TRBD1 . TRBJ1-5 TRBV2 TGTGCCAGCAGTCCAGGGGGACAGGGGAGAATAGGGCCCCAGCATTTT CASSPGGQGRIGPQHF
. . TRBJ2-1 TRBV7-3 TGTGCCAGCAGCTTACGGCCAGGGAGCTCCTACAATGAGCAGTTCTTC CASSLRPGSSYNEQFF
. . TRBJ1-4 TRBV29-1 TGCAGCGTTGAAGATAACGGGGGGGAAAAACTGTTTTTT CSVEDNGGEKLFF
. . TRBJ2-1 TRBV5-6 TGTGCCAGCAGCTTGGGTTTATTGAGGCGGTACGATGAGCAGTTCTTC CASSLGLLRRYDEQFF
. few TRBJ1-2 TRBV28 TGTGCCAGCAGTTTCGGTTCGGTTGGCTACACCTTC CASSFGSVGYTF
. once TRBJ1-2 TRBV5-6 TGTGCCAGCAGCTTGGTTACTGGGGGCAGTGGCTACACCTTC CASSLVTGGSGYTF
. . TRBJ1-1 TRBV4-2 TGTGCCAGCAGCCTGGCGGAGCTGACTGAAGCTTTCTTT CASSLAELTEAFF
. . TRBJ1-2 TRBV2 TGTGCCAGCAGTGAAAGGATAGGGGTCGGGGGTGGCTACACCTTC CASSERIGVGGGYTF
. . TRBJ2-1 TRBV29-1 TGCAGCGTTCTCACCTACAATGAGCAGTTCTTC CSVLTYNEQFF
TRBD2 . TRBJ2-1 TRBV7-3 TGTGCCAGCAGCCAGGGTCTAGCGGGGATCCATGAGCAGTTCTTC CASSQGLAGIHEQFF
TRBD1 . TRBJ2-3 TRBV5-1 TGCGCCAGCACCGTCGGGACAGTAACAGATACGCAGTATTTT CASTVGTVTDTQYF
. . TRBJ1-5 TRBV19 TGTGCCAGTAGTATGGGGACGAGGGGCAATCAGCCCCAGCATTTT CASSMGTRGNQPQHF
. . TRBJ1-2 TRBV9 TGTGCCAGCAGCGTAGCTCTTGGGGAGGGTCCCTCGGAGGGCTACACCTTC CASSVALGEGPSEGYTF
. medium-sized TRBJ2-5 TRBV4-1 TGCGCCAGCAGCCAAGATATGGGGCCCCAAGAGACCCAGTACTTC CASSQDMGPQETQYF
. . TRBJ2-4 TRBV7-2 TGTGCCAGCAGCTTAGAAGGCACGGGTCGGGCCAAAAACATTCAGTACTTC CASSLEGTGRAKNIQYF